This entry lists 30 T cell receptor beta chains sequenced from one sample in a study of shared clonotypes between healthy human individuals. TCRdb's copy holds only in-frame clones and misses some; the assay was immunoSEQ multiplex PCR. The data hold about 2.2 million clones, with around 93% observed a single time. CD8 cells regarded as naive lacked CD45RO, were positively chosen for CCR7, and omitted terminally differentiated effector memory CD45RA+ cells. The sample consisted of naive CD8+ T cells from PBMCs. The origin of the receptors is a man aged 18 to 30 in good health. Some clones in this sample may be carry-over from other donors' samples.

The CDR3 bases are TGTGCCAGCAGCCTGCTCCGAAGGGGGGAACTGTTTTTT. It codes for CASSLLRRGELFF. This chain links TRBV9 with TRBJ1-4; the D gene is possibly TRBD1 (6 bases). Trimming pared 4 bases from V and 12 bases from J, leaving 16 bases between. Germline V gene lookup returns CDR1 SGDLS and CDR2 YYNGEE. This CDR3 is built from 13 residues.

The chain recombines TRBV9 with TRBJ1-4, with D unresolved. The CDR3 is 13 amino acids. Germline V gene lookup returns CDR1 SGDLS and CDR2 YYNGEE. Deletions cut 0 bases from V and 8 bases from J, with 8 bases between. CDR3 DNA: TGTGCCAGCAGCGTAGACCCGGGGGAAAAACTGTTTTTT. Translated, it gives CASSVDPGEKLFF.

This chain uses TRBV27 with TRBJ2-5, with D possibly TRBD1 on 6 matching bases. Trimming pared 6 bases from V and 4 bases from J, leaving 21 bases between. Germline V gene sequence: CDR1 MNHEY, CDR2 SMNVEV (reference sequence). This CDR3 spans 16 amino acids. CDR3 loop: CASRWGRKGVSETQYF. The CDR3 DNA reads TGTGCCAGCAGGTGGGGCAGGAAGGGGGTGTCAGAGACCCAGTACTTC.

The V gene is TRBV28, the J gene TRBJ2-7, with D uncertain. Germline V CDR1 and CDR2: MDHEN, SYDVKM. The CDR3 contains 14 residues. Trimming left V 1 base short and J 5 bases short, with 12 bases between. Here the CDR3 DNA reads TGTGCCAGCAGTTTATTGTTAAGGTCCGACGAGCAGTACTTC. This gives the protein CASSLLLRSDEQYF.

In DNA, the CDR3 is TGTGCCAGCAGCGGGTATAGCGGGATCGGGTACGAGCAGTACTTC. It yields the protein CASSGYSGIGYEQYF. The chain is built from TRBV9 and TRBJ2-7, with 8 bases matching TRBD2. V shed 3 bases and J 4 bases; nucleotides not matched to a gene: 9. The CDR3 runs to 15 residues. CDR1 and CDR2 (germline): SGDLS, YYNGEE. The full variable domain, in which reference TRBV9 and TRBJ2-7 provide the parts outside the CDR3, is DSGVTQTPKHLITATGQRVTLRCSPRSGDLSVYWYQQSLDQGLQFLIQYYNGEERAKGNILERFSAQQFPDLHSELNLSSLELGDSALYFCASSGYSGIGYEQYFGPGTRLTVT.

The genes are TRBV28 and TRBJ2-7; D gene unclear. CDR3 length: 14 amino acids. From germline, CDR1 is MDHEN and CDR2 SYDVKM. V lost 2 bases to trimming and J lost 6 bases, with 14 bases between them. The DNA for the CDR3 is TGTGCCAGCAGTTTAACTTCGGCAGTCGGCGAGCAGTACTTC. It encodes CASSLTSAVGEQYF.

The chain combines TRBV4-1 with TRBJ1-1; no firm D call. V was trimmed by 0 bases and J by 7 bases, leaving 15 bases between them. This CDR3 is 15 amino acids long. Germline V lookup: CDR1 MGHRA, CDR2 YSYEKL. CDR3: CASSQEAGWGGEAFF. As DNA, the CDR3 is TGCGCCAGCAGCCAAGAGGCCGGCTGGGGAGGTGAAGCTTTCTTT.

V and J are TRBV5-1 and TRBJ2-7, with D unresolved. V lost 0 bases, J lost 5 bases, and 6 bases lay in between. The CDR3 is 12 amino acids. From germline, CDR1 is SGHRS and CDR2 YFSETQ. This CDR3 reads CASSLAGHEQYF. DNA of the CDR3: TGCGCCAGCAGCTTGGCTGGGCACGAGCAGTACTTC.

Only one count was recorded for this clone. The J gene is TRBJ1-5, the V gene TRBV28, with TRBD1 as a possible D gene (6 bases). V lost 6 bases and J lost 6, with 12 bases in between. The CDR3 extends over 13 amino acids. Per germline, CDR1 MDHEN and CDR2 SYDVKM. This CDR3 is CASRLRGAQPQHF. CDR3 nucleotide sequence: TGTGCCAGCAGGCTAAGGGGGGCTCAGCCCCAGCATTTT.

This rearrangement joins TRBV28 to TRBJ2-3, with 10 positions matching TRBD2. Germline values: CDR1 MDHEN, CDR2 SYDVKM. There are 15 residues in the CDR3. V lost 6 bases and J lost 3; bases outside the gene matches: 6. The DNA for the CDR3 is TGTGCCAGCAGGGATGGACTAGCGGCGACAGATACGCAGTATTTT. It encodes CASRDGLAATDTQYF.

This chain connects TRBV18 to TRBJ1-2, with D possibly being TRBD1 (6 bases). The germline V gene encodes CDR1 KGHSH and CDR2 LQKENI. This CDR3 has 15 amino acids. Trimming cost V 1 base and J 0 bases, with 9 bases left between them. DNA of the CDR3: TGTGCCAGCTCACCACGGACAGATTCTAACTATGGCTACACCTTC. Translation gives CASSPRTDSNYGYTF.

The rearrangement uses TRBV7-9 and TRBJ2-5; no reliable D call. CDR3 length equals 12 residues. Germline V gene data show CDR1 as SEHNR and CDR2 as FQNEAQ (reference sequence). The ends were cut back, 3 bases at V and 5 bases at J, with 7 bases in the middle. The CDR3 sequence: CASSLSVETQYF. CDR3 sequence (DNA): TGTGCCAGCAGCTTGAGTGTGGAGACCCAGTACTTC.

This sequence joins TRBV9 and TRBJ2-2; D may match TRBD1 or TRBD2 (5 bases each). CDR3 size: 16 residues. The germline V and J ends were trimmed by 4 bases and 4 bases, with 17 bases remaining between them. Per germline, CDR1 SGDLS and CDR2 YYNGEE. Here the CDR3 reads CASSSTYGATTGELFF. CDR3 in DNA: TGTGCCAGCAGCTCGACTTACGGGGCTACCACCGGGGAGCTGTTTTTT.

This clone has just one count. V is TRBV4-3 and J is TRBJ2-7; 8 nucleotides agree with TRBD2. J lost 5 bases, V lost 5 bases, and 8 bases had no gene match. The CDR3 extends over 14 amino acids. Germline CDR1 LGHNA, CDR2 YSLEER. CDR3: CASSTGLVPHEQYF. CDR3 coding DNA: TGCGCCAGCAGCACGGGACTAGTTCCCCACGAGCAGTACTTC.

Concerning this clone: At the DNA level, this CDR3 is encoded by other sequences in the same sample as well. The chain uses TRBV20-1 and TRBJ2-7; D not certain. The CDR3 contains 10 residues. V was clipped by 5 bases and J by 7 bases, with 9 bases between them. CDR1 and CDR2 from the germline V gene are DFQATT and SNEGSKA (reference sequence). The CDR3 protein is CSAGPGEQYF. The CDR3 DNA is TGCAGTGCTGGGCCGGGTGAGCAGTACTTC.

This sequence joins TRBV7-3 and TRBJ2-5, with D maybe TRBD1 (6 bases). The V gene lost 7 bases and the J gene lost 2 bases, with 17 bases spanning the gap. This CDR3 has 15 residues. CDR1 is SGHTA and CDR2 is FQGTGA in the germline V gene. The CDR3 region has the DNA TGTGCCAGCACCCTTAATGGGGGCAATCAAGAGACCCAGTACTTC. This gives the protein CASTLNGGNQETQYF.

The V gene is TRBV6-5, the J gene TRBJ2-1, with D uncertain. CDR1 is MNHEY and CDR2 is SVGAGI in the germline V gene. The CDR3 has 11 residues. The V and J ends lost 5 bases and 8 bases respectively, with 7 bases between them. The CDR3 loop reads CASSVFDEQFF. CDR3 bases: TGTGCCAGCAGTGTCTTCGATGAGCAGTTCTTC.

The chain carries TRBV7-9 and TRBJ2-2, with TRBD2 matching 8 bases. Trimming cost V 5 bases and J 5 bases; bases outside gene matches: 10. This CDR3 has 16 amino acids. CDR1 and CDR2 from the germline V gene are SEHNR and FQNEAQ (reference sequence). CDR3 DNA: TGTGCCAGCAGCAAACTTCTAGCGGGCGTTACCGGGGAGCTGTTTTTT. Its protein product is CASSKLLAGVTGELFF.

Written as DNA, the CDR3 is TGCAGCTCAACAGGCAGGGGTTCCTACAATGAGCAGTTCTTC. Translated: CSSTGRGSYNEQFF. V and J are TRBV29-1 and TRBJ2-1; TRBD1 might be the D (6 bases). V was shortened by 8 bases and J by 1 base, with 15 bases between the two germline ends. This CDR3 region has 14 residues. Germline values: CDR1 SQVTM, CDR2 ANQGSEA.

The rearrangement links TRBV15 to TRBJ1-4, with 9 bases lining up with TRBD1. The CDR3 loop spans 18 amino acids. Germline V gene sequence: CDR1 LNHNV, CDR2 YYDKDF (reference sequence). J was trimmed by 5 bases and V by 7 bases; bases with no gene match: 17. The CDR3: CATTYRGPSLVKNEKLFF. As DNA, the CDR3 is TGTGCCACCACCTACAGGGGGCCAAGTTTGGTCAAGAATGAAAAACTGTTTTTT.

The rearrangement links TRBV5-6 to TRBJ2-1, with 12 positions matching TRBD2. Per the germline V gene, CDR1 is SGHDT and CDR2 is YYEEEE. This CDR3 comprises 15 residues. The ends lost 1 base at V and 6 bases at J; junction bases unmatched: 2. CDR3 sequence (DNA): TGTGCCAGCAGCTTGTCTAGCGGGAGGGTCAATGAGCAGTTCTTC. This translates into CASSLSSGRVNEQFF.

J is TRBJ2-7 and V is TRBV19; D remains unclear. The CDR3 is 13 amino acids. Looked up from germline, CDR1 is LNHDA and CDR2 is SQIVND (reference sequence). The V gene lost 3 bases and the J gene lost 5 bases, with 11 bases spanning the gap. CDR3 residues: CASSISRADEQYF. CDR3 DNA sequence: TGTGCCAGTAGTATTTCCCGGGCCGACGAGCAGTACTTC. Full variable domain (rest looked up from reference TRBV19 and TRBJ2-7): DGGITQSPKYLFRKEGQNVTLSCEQNLNHDAMYWYRQDPGQGLRLIYYSQIVNDFQKGDIAEGYSVSREKKESFPLTVTSAQKNPTAFYLCASSISRADEQYFGPGTRLTVT.

The rearrangement links TRBV7-8 to TRBJ1-1; TRBD1 matches 8 bases. Trimming took 5 bases from V and 0 from J; bases not matched to a gene: 5. The CDR3 is 15 amino acids. Germline loops: CDR1 SGHVS, CDR2 FQNEAQ. The CDR3 sequence is CASSPRTGLNTEAFF. CDR3 in DNA: TGTGCCAGCAGCCCTCGGACAGGGTTGAACACTGAAGCTTTCTTT.

The gene calls are TRBV14 and TRBJ1-2; D may be TRBD1 (5 bases). The V gene's germline CDR1 is SGHDN and CDR2 FVKESK. The CDR3 extends over 15 amino acids. The germline V and J ends were trimmed by 4 bases and 1 base, with 13 bases remaining between them. The CDR3 is CASSPWDRFNYGYTF. In DNA form, the CDR3 reads TGTGCCAGCAGCCCATGGGACCGTTTTAACTATGGCTACACCTTC.

The V call is TRBV4-1, the J call TRBJ2-7; TRBD2 might be the D (6 bases). Germline CDR1 is MGHRA and CDR2 is YSYEKL. The CDR3 sequence is 16 residues long. Trimming took 1 base from V and 4 from J, leaving 17 bases between them. CDR3 region: CASSQVGTGEPYEQYF. CDR3 in DNA: TGCGCCAGCAGCCAAGTTGGGACGGGAGAGCCTTACGAGCAGTACTTC.

The gene calls are TRBV27 and TRBJ2-3; D may be TRBD2 (7 bases). Germline lookup yields CDR1 MNHEY and CDR2 SMNVEV (reference sequence). The CDR3 runs 15 residues. Trimming removed 0 bases from V and 12 bases from J, with 19 bases in between. CDR3 bases: TGTGCCAGCAGTTTATCGAGGGGGTGGGCGGGAGAACAGTATTTT. It encodes CASSLSRGWAGEQYF.

The V gene is TRBV4-3, the J gene TRBJ2-7; a possible D gene is TRBD1 (6 bases). Germline loops: CDR1 LGHNA, CDR2 YSLEER. The CDR3 has 15 residues. V dropped 0 bases and J dropped 3 bases, with 12 bases sitting between them. CDR3 sequence: CASSQEDREGYEQYF. Here the CDR3 DNA reads TGCGCCAGCAGCCAAGAGGACAGAGAAGGCTACGAGCAGTACTTC.

This clone was detected once. V gene TRBV7-9 combines with J gene TRBJ2-1; 7 bases agree with TRBD2. Germline V gene lookup returns CDR1 SEHNR and CDR2 FQNEAQ (reference sequence). CDR3 size: 14 residues. Trimming at V came to 2 bases and at J to 6 bases, leaving 4 bases not matched to a gene. CDR3 sequence: CASSLIPGGNEQFF. The CDR3 DNA reads TGTGCCAGCAGCTTAATTCCGGGGGGCAATGAGCAGTTCTTC.

The chain joins TRBV18 to TRBJ1-5, with a tentative D call TRBD1 (5 bases). CDR3 length: 14 residues. Germline V gives CDR1 KGHSH, CDR2 LQKENI. Trimming removed 6 bases at V and 3 bases at J, with 12 bases between. CDR3 amino acids: CASSVKGPNQPQHF. In DNA, the CDR3 is TGTGCCAGCTCTGTGAAGGGGCCCAATCAGCCCCAGCATTTT.

This chain uses TRBV7-9 with TRBJ2-6; D gene uncertain. This CDR3 spans 17 amino acids. In germline, CDR1 is SEHNR, CDR2 FQNEAQ (reference sequence). Trimming pared 1 base from V and 2 bases from J, leaving 12 bases between. CDR3 nucleotide sequence: TGTGCCAGCAGCTTAGGGATTGTGGGTGCTGGGGCCAACGTCCTGACTTTC. Translated, it gives CASSLGIVGAGANVLTF. Full variable domain (missing parts from reference TRBV7-9 and TRBJ2-6): DTGVSQNPRHKITKRGQNVTFRCDPISEHNRLYWYRQTLGQGPEFLTYFQNEAQLEKSRLLSDRFSAERPKGSFSTLEIQRTEQGDSAMYLCASSLGIVGAGANVLTFGAGSRLTVL.